These 15 T cell receptor beta chains were sequenced from one sample in a study of blood T cell repertoires in COVID-19. This table comes from immunoSEQ multiplex PCR, and its TCRdb copy is limited to in-frame clones, with some not included. This table has tens of thousands of clones, around 83% appearing once. Source material: peripheral blood. The receptors were gathered from a woman aged 55 to 70 with acute or convalescent COVID-19.

The table lists this clone with a few counts. This same CDR3 is encoded by further DNA sequences in the sample. This chain joins TRBV20-1 and TRBJ1-2; D might be TRBD1 (6 bases). The germline V gene encodes CDR1 DFQATT and CDR2 SNEGSKA (reference sequence). The CDR3 extends over 11 amino acids. Trimming left V 5 bases short and J 3 bases short, with 7 bases between. The CDR3 DNA sequence: TGCAGTGCTTCAGGGGACTATGGCTACACCTTC. Translation gives CSASGDYGYTF.

The rearrangement uses TRBV5-1 and TRBJ1-3; 8 bases are shared with TRBD1. CDR3 length equals 16 residues. Trimming took 2 bases from V and 4 from J; bases not matched to a gene: 8. Germline V lookup: CDR1 SGHRS, CDR2 YFSETQ. CDR3 in amino acids: CASSFADRVAGNTIYF. As DNA, the CDR3 is TGCGCCAGCAGCTTCGCGGACAGGGTCGCCGGAAACACCATATATTTT.

The chain is built from TRBV9 and TRBJ1-3; TRBD1 matches at 8 bases. V was clipped by 2 bases and J by 0 bases; unmatched bases: 4. CDR1 is SGDLS and CDR2 is YYNGEE in the germline V gene. CDR3 length: 16 amino acids. The CDR3 DNA reads as TGTGCCAGCAGCGTCTTACAGGGGGGCTCTGGAAACACCATATATTTT. Translation gives CASSVLQGGSGNTIYF.

The V and J genes are TRBV7-9 and TRBJ1-6, with a tentative D call TRBD1 (5 bases). CDR1 is SEHNR, CDR2 FQNEAQ, per germline (reference sequence). CDR3 size: 14 residues. V was clipped by 2 bases and J by 9 bases, with 11 bases between them. The CDR3 here is CASSLSQGSSPLHF. For the CDR3, the DNA is TGTGCCAGCAGCTTAAGTCAGGGCAGTTCACCCCTCCACTTT.

This chain joins TRBV6-5 and TRBJ1-1, with D possibly TRBD1 on 6 matching bases. Deletions cut 6 bases from V and 8 bases from J, with 19 bases between. This CDR3 spans 14 amino acids. CDR1 is MNHEY and CDR2 is SVGAGI in the germline V gene. The CDR3 sequence is CASRKTGTRVEAFF. The CDR3 DNA sequence: TGTGCCAGCAGAAAAACAGGGACGCGGGTGGAAGCTTTCTTT.

This rearrangement joins TRBV5-5 to TRBJ1-2; 8 bases are shared with TRBD1. The germline V gene has CDR1 SGHKS and CDR2 YYEKEE (reference sequence). CDR3 size: 12 residues. J lost 8 bases, V lost 4 bases, and 4 bases had no gene match. The DNA for the CDR3 is TGTGCCAGCAGCAAACAGGGGGAGGGCTACACCTTC. Its translation is CASSKQGEGYTF. Supplemented by reference TRBV5-5 and TRBJ1-2, the full variable domain reads DAGVTQSPTHLIKTRGQQVTLRCSPISGHKSVSWYQQVLGQGPQFIFQYYEKEERGRGNFPDRFSARQFPNYSSELNVNALLLGDSALYLCASSKQGEGYTFGSGTRLTVV.

V is TRBV5-4 and J is TRBJ1-1, with D possibly being TRBD1 (5 bases). V was pared by 1 base and J by 0 bases, with 10 bases between. CDR3 length: 15 amino acids. The germline CDR1 and CDR2 sequences are SGHNT and YYREEE (reference sequence). The CDR3 DNA is TGTGCCAGCAGCTTGTCCAGGGCCATGAACACTGAAGCTTTCTTT. The encoded protein is CASSLSRAMNTEAFF.

The chain is built from TRBV19 and TRBJ2-7, with D perhaps TRBD1 (6 bases). CDR3 length: 12 residues. CDR1 and CDR2 (germline): LNHDA, SQIVND (reference sequence). The ends were cut back, 5 bases at V and 4 bases at J, with 9 bases in the middle. In DNA form, the CDR3 reads TGTGCCAGTAGTTTACAGGGATACGAGCAGTACTTC. Its protein is CASSLQGYEQYF.

This clone was seen a few times. J is TRBJ1-5 and V is TRBV21-1. TRBV21-1 is annotated as a pseudogene. The CDR3 extends over 17 amino acids. The CDR3 loop is CASSPAVWRTGNQPQHF. The CDR3 DNA sequence: TGTGCCAGCAGCCCTGCTGTGTGGAGGACCGGCAATCAGCCCCAGCATTTT.

V is TRBV3-1 (or the pseudogene TRBV3-2) and J is TRBJ1-6; TRBD1 is a possible D gene (5 bases). V lost 4 bases and J lost 0, with 7 bases in between. This CDR3 comprises 15 residues. Germline V gene lookup returns CDR1 LGHDT and CDR2 YNNKEL (reference sequence). As DNA, the CDR3 is TGTGCCAGCAGCCCAACAGGCTCCTATAATTCACCCCTCCACTTT. The encoded protein is CASSPTGSYNSPLHF.

The chain couples TRBV18 to TRBJ2-2; perhaps TRBD2 as D (5 bases). V was clipped by 3 bases and J by 4 bases, with 12 bases between them. In germline, CDR1 is KGHSH, CDR2 LQKENI. CDR3 length: 15 amino acids. CDR3 DNA sequence: TGTGCCAGCTCACCCCTCACGGGGATCACCGGGGAGCTGTTTTTT. It translates to CASSPLTGITGELFF.

The rearrangement joins TRBV30 to TRBJ2-7, with 9 bases matching TRBD2. The CDR3 length is 14 residues. With V trimmed by 1 base and J by 6 bases, 7 bases remained unmatched. From germline, CDR1 is GTSNPN and CDR2 SVGIG (reference sequence). CDR3 coding DNA: TGTGCCTGGAGTGGGACTAGCGTCTTGGGCGAGCAGTACTTC. As protein: CAWSGTSVLGEQYF.

The sample holds a few counts of this clone. The V call is TRBV11-2, the J call TRBJ1-1; the match to TRBD1 covers 7 bases. CDR1 is SGHAT and CDR2 is FQNNGV in the germline V gene. This CDR3 comprises 12 residues. The trim removed 1 base at V and 8 bases at J, leaving 1 base unmatched. CDR3 DNA: TGTGCCAGCAGCTTAGTCAGGGGGGAAGCTTTCTTT. It yields the protein CASSLVRGEAFF.

The chain recombines TRBV13 with TRBJ2-5, with 7 bases that match TRBD1. Germline CDR1 is PRHDT and CDR2 is FYEKMQ (reference sequence). This CDR3 region has 13 residues. J lost 5 bases, V lost 4 bases, and 4 bases had no gene match. The CDR3: CASSYGQDETQYF. CDR3 bases: TGTGCCAGCAGCTACGGACAGGACGAGACCCAGTACTTC.

The CDR3 bases are TGTGCCAGCAGCTTCGGAGGTCCAAAAGAGACCCAGTACTTC. It translates to CASSFGGPKETQYF. This chain links TRBV7-9 with TRBJ2-5; D possibly corresponds to TRBD2 (5 bases). Trimming pared 3 bases from V and 3 bases from J, leaving 11 bases between. The CDR3 is made up of 14 amino acids. CDR1 SEHNR and CDR2 FQNEAQ come from the germline V gene (reference sequence).